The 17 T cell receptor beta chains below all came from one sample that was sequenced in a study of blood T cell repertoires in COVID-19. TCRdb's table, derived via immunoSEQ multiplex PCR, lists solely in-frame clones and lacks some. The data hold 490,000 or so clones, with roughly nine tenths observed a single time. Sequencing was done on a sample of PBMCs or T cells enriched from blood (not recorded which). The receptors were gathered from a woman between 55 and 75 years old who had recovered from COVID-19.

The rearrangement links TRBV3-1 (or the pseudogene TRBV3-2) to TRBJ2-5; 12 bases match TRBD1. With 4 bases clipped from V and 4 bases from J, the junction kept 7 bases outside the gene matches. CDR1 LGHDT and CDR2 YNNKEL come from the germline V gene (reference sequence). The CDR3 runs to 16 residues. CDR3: CASSLGGTGGRETQYF. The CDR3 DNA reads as TGTGCCAGCAGCCTAGGAGGGACAGGGGGCCGAGAGACCCAGTACTTC.

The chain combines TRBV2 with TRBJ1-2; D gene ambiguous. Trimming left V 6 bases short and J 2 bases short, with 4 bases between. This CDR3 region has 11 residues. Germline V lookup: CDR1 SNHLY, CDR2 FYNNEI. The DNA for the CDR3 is TGTGCCAGCAGGCGGAACTATGGCTACACCTTC. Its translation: CASRRNYGYTF.

This chain's CDR3 is CASSPTGNYGYTF. For the CDR3, the DNA is TGCGCCAGCAGCCCAACAGGAAACTATGGCTACACCTTC. The V call is TRBV4-1, the J call TRBJ1-2; maybe TRBD1 (5 bases). Germline CDR1 and CDR2: MGHRA and YSYEKL. V dropped 4 bases and J dropped 2 bases, with 8 bases sitting between them. The CDR3 sequence is 13 residues long.

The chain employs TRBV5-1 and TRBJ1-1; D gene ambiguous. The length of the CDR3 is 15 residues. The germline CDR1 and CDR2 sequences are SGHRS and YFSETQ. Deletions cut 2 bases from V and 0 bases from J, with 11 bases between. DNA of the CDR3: TGCGCCAGCAGCTTACCGGAGGGATTGAACACTGAAGCTTTCTTT. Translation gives CASSLPEGLNTEAFF.

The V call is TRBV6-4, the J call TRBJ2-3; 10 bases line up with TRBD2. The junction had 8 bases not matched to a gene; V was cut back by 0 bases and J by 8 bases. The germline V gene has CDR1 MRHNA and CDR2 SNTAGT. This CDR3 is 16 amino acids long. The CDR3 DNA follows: TGTGCCAGCAGTGACTCGACTAGCGGGTTACGGGGTACGCAGTATTTT. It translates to CASSDSTSGLRGTQYF.

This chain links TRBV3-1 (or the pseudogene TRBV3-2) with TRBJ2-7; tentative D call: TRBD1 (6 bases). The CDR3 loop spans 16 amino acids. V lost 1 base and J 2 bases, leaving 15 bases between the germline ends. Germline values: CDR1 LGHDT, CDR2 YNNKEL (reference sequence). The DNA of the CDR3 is TGTGCCAGCAGCCAAGTAGTGGTGGGGGCGACCTACGAGCAGTACTTC. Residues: CASSQVVVGATYEQYF.

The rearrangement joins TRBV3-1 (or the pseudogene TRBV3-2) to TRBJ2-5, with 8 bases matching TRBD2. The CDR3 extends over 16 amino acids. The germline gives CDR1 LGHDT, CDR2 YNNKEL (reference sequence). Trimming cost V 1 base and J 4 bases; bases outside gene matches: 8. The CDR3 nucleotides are TGTGCCAGCAGCCAAGTACCGGGGGGGCTTGGAGAGACCCAGTACTTC. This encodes CASSQVPGGLGETQYF.

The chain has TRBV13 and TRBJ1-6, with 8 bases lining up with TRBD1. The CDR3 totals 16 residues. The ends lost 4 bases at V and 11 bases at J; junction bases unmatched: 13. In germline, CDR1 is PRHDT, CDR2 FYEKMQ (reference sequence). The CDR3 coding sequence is TGTGCCAGCAGCTCCCCCCCTCTCGGACAGGGAACACCCCTCCACTTT. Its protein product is CASSSPPLGQGTPLHF.

The CDR3 DNA sequence: TGCGCCAGCAGCCAACTGAACAGGACAGGGGTATACAATGAGCAGTTCTTC. Translating it yields CASSQLNRTGVYNEQFF. The chain carries TRBV4-1 and TRBJ2-1; 9 nucleotides agree with TRBD1. Trimming at V came to 2 bases and at J to 4 bases, leaving 9 bases not matched to a gene. CDR1 and CDR2 from the germline V gene are MGHRA and YSYEKL. The CDR3 spans 17 residues.

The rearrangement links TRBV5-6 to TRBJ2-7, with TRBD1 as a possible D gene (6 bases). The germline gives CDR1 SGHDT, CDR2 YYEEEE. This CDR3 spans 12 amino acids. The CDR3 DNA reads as TGTGCCAGCAGCTCGACTACTTCGGACAGTAGCGTC. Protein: CASSSTTSDSSV.

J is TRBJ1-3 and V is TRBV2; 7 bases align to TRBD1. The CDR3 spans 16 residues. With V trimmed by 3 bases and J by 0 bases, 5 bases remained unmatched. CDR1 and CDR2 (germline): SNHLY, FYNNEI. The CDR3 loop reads CASSEEGALSGNTIYF. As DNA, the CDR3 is TGTGCCAGCAGTGAGGAGGGGGCCCTCTCTGGAAACACCATATATTTT.

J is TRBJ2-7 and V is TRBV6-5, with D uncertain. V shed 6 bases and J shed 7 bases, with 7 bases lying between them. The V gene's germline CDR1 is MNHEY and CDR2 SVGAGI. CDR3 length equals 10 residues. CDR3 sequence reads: CASRSFEQYF. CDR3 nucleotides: TGTGCCAGCAGATCCTTTGAGCAGTACTTC.

The CDR3 loop reads CASSLLAGGYNEQFF. The CDR3 DNA reads as TGCGCCAGCAGCTTACTAGCGGGGGGGTACAATGAGCAGTTCTTC. The chain joins TRBV5-1 to TRBJ2-1, with TRBD2 matching over 13 bases. CDR1 is SGHRS, CDR2 YFSETQ, per germline. The CDR3 has 15 amino acids. V shed 2 bases, J shed 4 bases, and the junction held 0 bases outside the gene matches.

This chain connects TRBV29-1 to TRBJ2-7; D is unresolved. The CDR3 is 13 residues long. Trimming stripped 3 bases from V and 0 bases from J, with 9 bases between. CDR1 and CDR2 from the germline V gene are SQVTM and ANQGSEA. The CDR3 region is CSVETLSSYEQYF. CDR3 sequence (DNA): TGCAGCGTTGAGACTCTGAGCTCCTACGAGCAGTACTTC.

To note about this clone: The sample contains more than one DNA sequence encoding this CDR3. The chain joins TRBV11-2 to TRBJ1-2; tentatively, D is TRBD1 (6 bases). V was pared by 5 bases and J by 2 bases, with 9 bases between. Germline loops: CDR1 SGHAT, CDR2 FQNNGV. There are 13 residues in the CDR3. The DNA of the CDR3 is TGTGCCAGCAGCCCAGACAGGAACTATGGCTACACCTTC. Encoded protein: CASSPDRNYGYTF.

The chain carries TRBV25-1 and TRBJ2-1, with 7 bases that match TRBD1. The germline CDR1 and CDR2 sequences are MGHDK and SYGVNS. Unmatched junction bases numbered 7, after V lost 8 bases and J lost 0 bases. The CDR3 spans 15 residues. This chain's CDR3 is CASSGGQSSYNEQFF. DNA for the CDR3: TGTGCCAGCTCAGGGGGACAGAGCTCCTACAATGAGCAGTTCTTC.

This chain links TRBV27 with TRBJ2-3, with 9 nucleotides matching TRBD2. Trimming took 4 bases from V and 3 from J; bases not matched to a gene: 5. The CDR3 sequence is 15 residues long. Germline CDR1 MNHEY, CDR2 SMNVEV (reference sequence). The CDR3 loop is CASSYRLAATDTQYF. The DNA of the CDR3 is TGTGCCAGCAGTTATCGACTAGCGGCTACAGATACGCAGTATTTT.